A single sample is the source of the 15 T cell receptor beta chains below, sequenced in a study of Graves' ophthalmopathy and Graves' hyperthyroidism. Amplification of TCR beta CDR3 regions used RNA transcripts. HTBI-primed first-round RT-PCR preceded second-round multiplex PCR. TCRdb recomputed calls from the multiplex PCR reads with MiXCR, one row per CDR3 protein. The table has 600,000 to 950,000 distinct CDR3 sequences, roughly two fifths seen once; the top ten hold 40% to 55%. The sequenced material came from peripheral blood. These receptors were taken from an adult man with Graves' ophthalmopathy.

This clonotype has a single count. The chain employs TRBV19 and TRBJ2-3; 8 bases are a match to TRBD1. The germline V gene has CDR1 LNHDA and CDR2 SQIVND (reference sequence). Trimming removed 4 bases from V and 4 bases from J; junction bases left unmatched: 7. This CDR3 is 15 amino acids long. The CDR3, as DNA: TGTGCCAGTAGTAAAACGACAGGGGATCCAGATACGCAGTATTTT. Translation: CASSKTTGDPDTQYF.

This clonotype occurred a few times. J is TRBJ1-2 and V is TRBV4-3, with D perhaps TRBD1 (5 bases). The V gene lost 2 bases and the J gene lost 4 bases, with 14 bases spanning the gap. The CDR3 has 15 residues. The germline gives CDR1 LGHNA, CDR2 YSLEER. The CDR3 DNA is TGCGCCAGCAGCCAACGCCTGGACACCCTCTATGGCTACACCTTC. The encoded protein is CASSQRLDTLYGYTF.

This clonotype was picked up a small number of times. The chain carries TRBV19 and TRBJ2-7; D not resolved. Germline V gene data show CDR1 as LNHDA and CDR2 as SQIVND (reference sequence). The length of the CDR3 is 14 residues. Trimming removed 2 bases from V and 2 bases from J, with 10 bases in between. The CDR3 DNA reads TGTGCCAGTAGTATACGGCACAGACCCTACGAGCAGTACTTC. It encodes CASSIRHRPYEQYF. The whole variable domain, remainder taken from reference TRBV19 and TRBJ2-7, is DGGITQSPKYLFRKEGQNVTLSCEQNLNHDAMYWYRQDPGQGLRLIYYSQIVNDFQKGDIAEGYSVSREKKESFPLTVTSAQKNPTAFYLCASSIRHRPYEQYFGPGTRLTVT.

This clonotype has at least ten counts. Mismatch with germline at one junction end may stem from a read error. This chain uses TRBV2 with TRBJ2-7, with a tentative D call TRBD1 (5 bases). Germline values: CDR1 SNHLY, CDR2 FYNNEI. The CDR3 runs to 15 residues. CDR3 in amino acids: CASSDDRQGGSSFDF. Written as DNA, the CDR3 is TGTGCCAGCAGTGATGATCGTCAGGGTGGCAGTTCCTTCGACTTC.

The chain recombines TRBV24-1 with TRBJ1-5, with TRBD1 identical over 8 bases. Germline V gene data show CDR1 as KGHDR and CDR2 as SFDVKD. Trimming at V came to 5 bases and at J to 6 bases, leaving 8 bases not matched to a gene. The CDR3 is 15 residues long. CDR3 residues: CATSAGQGRGQPQHF. CDR3 in DNA: TGTGCCACCAGTGCTGGACAGGGTCGGGGTCAGCCCCAGCATTTT.

There are a few counts of this clonotype. The chain is built from TRBV24-1 and TRBJ1-5; no reliable D call. CDR3 length: 13 residues. Trimming pared 10 bases from V and 3 bases from J, leaving 12 bases between. Germline V gene lookup returns CDR1 KGHDR and CDR2 SFDVKD. The CDR3 spells CATLIGYNQPQHF. As DNA, the CDR3 is TGTGCCACGCTGATCGGGTACAATCAGCCCCAGCATTTT.

The V call is TRBV25-1, the J call TRBJ2-2; 13 bases are shared with TRBD2. V was pared by 6 bases and J by 5 bases, with 9 bases of the junction left unmatched. This CDR3 comprises 17 residues. Looked up from germline, CDR1 is MGHDK and CDR2 is SYGVNS. As DNA, the CDR3 is TGTGCCAGCAGCCCACCCGGACTAGCGGGGGTTACCGGGGAGCTGTTTTTT. Translated, it gives CASSPPGLAGVTGELFF.

This clonotype occurred a few times. The genes are TRBV2 and TRBJ2-2; 8 bases are shared with TRBD2. The CDR3 has 14 amino acids. The ends lost 4 bases at V and 3 bases at J; junction bases unmatched: 1. From germline, CDR1 is SNHLY and CDR2 FYNNEI. The CDR3 nucleotides are TGTGCCAGCAGTGCTAGCGGGTACACCGGGGAGCTGTTTTTT. Residues: CASSASGYTGELFF.

The gene calls are TRBV25-1 and TRBJ1-5; D gene uncertain. The V gene lost 6 bases and the J gene lost 5 bases, with 5 bases spanning the gap. This CDR3 region has 11 residues. CDR1 is MGHDK and CDR2 is SYGVNS in the germline V gene. For the CDR3, the DNA is TGTGCCAGCAGGACGGATCAGCCCCAGCATTTT. Amino acids: CASRTDQPQHF.

In this sample, this clonotype turned up many times. The V gene is TRBV2, the J gene TRBJ1-1; no reliable D call. V was trimmed by 9 bases and J by 8 bases, leaving 10 bases between them. Germline V lookup: CDR1 SNHLY, CDR2 FYNNEI. The CDR3 runs 10 residues. Here the CDR3 DNA reads TGTGCCAGTCGACAAATAGAAGCTTTCTTT. Amino acids: CASRQIEAFF.

J is TRBJ2-7 and V is TRBV25-1, with TRBD2 matching 14 bases. The V gene's germline CDR1 is MGHDK and CDR2 SYGVNS. The length of the CDR3 is 14 residues. V was pared by 3 bases and J by 6 bases, with 1 base of the junction left unmatched. This CDR3 is CASSDGTSGSEQYF. The DNA for the CDR3 is TGTGCCAGCAGTGACGGGACTAGCGGGAGCGAGCAGTACTTC.

The gene calls are TRBV15 and TRBJ1-2; TRBD1 aligns across 10 bases. Germline V lookup: CDR1 LNHNV, CDR2 YYDKDF (reference sequence). The CDR3 is 15 amino acids. The V gene end was trimmed by 0 bases and the J gene end by 3 bases; junction bases not matched to a gene: 1. CDR3 sequence: CATSRETGGDYGYTF. The CDR3 DNA is TGTGCCACCAGCAGAGAGACAGGGGGCGACTATGGCTACACCTTC.

This clonotype was recorded a few times. This chain uses TRBV7-9 with TRBJ2-7, with TRBD1 matching 7 bases. The V gene's germline CDR1 is SEHNR and CDR2 FQNEAQ (reference sequence). V lost 0 bases to trimming and J lost 2 bases; unmatched junction nucleotides: 13. This CDR3 has 18 amino acids. The chain's CDR3 is CASSLALDRTPSAYEQYF. The DNA of the CDR3 is TGTGCCAGCAGCTTAGCGCTGGACAGGACCCCTTCCGCCTACGAGCAGTACTTC.

This clonotype came up a few times. V and J are TRBV7-9 and TRBJ2-7; the D gene is possibly TRBD1 (7 bases). Per germline, CDR1 SEHNR and CDR2 FQNEAQ (reference sequence). The V gene lost 1 base and the J gene lost 6 bases, with 19 bases spanning the gap. The CDR3 length is 16 residues. CDR3 in amino acids: CASSLVAGQIFSEQYF. CDR3 sequence (DNA): TGTGCCAGCAGCTTAGTTGCGGGACAGATTTTCAGCGAGCAGTACTTC.

Comment on this clonotype: A much larger clone differs by one base, so this may be a read error. The V gene is TRBV29-1, the J gene TRBJ1-3; TRBD1 aligns across 7 bases. The CDR3 contains 14 residues. Trimming took 7 bases from V and 0 from J; bases not matched to a gene: 6. Germline V gene sequence: CDR1 SQVTM, CDR2 ANQGSEA. CDR3 loop: CSAVGQSSGNTIYF. In nucleotides, the CDR3 is TGCAGCGCTGTGGGACAGAGCTCTGGAAACACCATATATTTT.